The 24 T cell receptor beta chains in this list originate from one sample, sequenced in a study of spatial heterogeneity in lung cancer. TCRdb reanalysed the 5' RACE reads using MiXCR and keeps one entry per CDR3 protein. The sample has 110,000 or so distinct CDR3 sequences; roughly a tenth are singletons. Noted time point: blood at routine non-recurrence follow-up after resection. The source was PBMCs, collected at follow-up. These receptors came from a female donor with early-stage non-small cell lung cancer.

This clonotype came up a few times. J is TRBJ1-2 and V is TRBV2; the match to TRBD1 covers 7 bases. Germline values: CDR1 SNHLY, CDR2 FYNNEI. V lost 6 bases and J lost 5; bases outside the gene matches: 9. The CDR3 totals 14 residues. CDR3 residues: CASRDRDRLYGYTF. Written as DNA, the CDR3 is TGTGCCAGCAGAGACCGGGACAGACTTTATGGCTACACCTTC.

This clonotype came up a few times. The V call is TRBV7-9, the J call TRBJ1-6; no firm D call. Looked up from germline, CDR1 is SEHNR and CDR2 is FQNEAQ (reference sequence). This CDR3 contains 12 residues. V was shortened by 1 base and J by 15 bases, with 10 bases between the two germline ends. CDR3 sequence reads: CASSLDSLDLHF. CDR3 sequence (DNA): TGTGCCAGCAGCTTAGATTCCCTCGACCTCCACTTT.

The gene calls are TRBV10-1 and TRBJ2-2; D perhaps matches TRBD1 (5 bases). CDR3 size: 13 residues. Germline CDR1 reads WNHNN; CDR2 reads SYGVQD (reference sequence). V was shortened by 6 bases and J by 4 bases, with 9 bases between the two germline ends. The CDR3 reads CASSFDSTGELFF. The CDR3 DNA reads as TGCGCCAGCAGCTTCGACAGCACCGGGGAGCTGTTTTTT.

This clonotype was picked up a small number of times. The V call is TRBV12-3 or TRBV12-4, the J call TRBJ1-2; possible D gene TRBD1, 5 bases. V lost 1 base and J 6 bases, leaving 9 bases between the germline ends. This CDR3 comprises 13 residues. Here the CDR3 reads CASSLVSGNGYTF. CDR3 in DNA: TGTGCCAGCAGTTTAGTTTCAGGGAATGGCTACACCTTC.

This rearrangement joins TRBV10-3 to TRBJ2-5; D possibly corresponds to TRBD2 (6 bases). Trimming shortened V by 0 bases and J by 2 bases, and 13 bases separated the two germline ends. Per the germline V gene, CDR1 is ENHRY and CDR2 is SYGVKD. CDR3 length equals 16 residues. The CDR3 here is CAISESMGGPQETQYF. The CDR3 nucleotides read TGTGCCATCAGTGAGTCGATGGGGGGACCGCAAGAGACCCAGTACTTC.

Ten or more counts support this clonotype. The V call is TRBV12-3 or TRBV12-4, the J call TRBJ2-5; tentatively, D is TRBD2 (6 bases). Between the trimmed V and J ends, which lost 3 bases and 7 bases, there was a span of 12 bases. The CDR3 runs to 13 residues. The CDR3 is CASSFNRRGTQYF. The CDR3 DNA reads TGTGCCAGCAGTTTTAACAGGCGGGGGACCCAGTACTTC.

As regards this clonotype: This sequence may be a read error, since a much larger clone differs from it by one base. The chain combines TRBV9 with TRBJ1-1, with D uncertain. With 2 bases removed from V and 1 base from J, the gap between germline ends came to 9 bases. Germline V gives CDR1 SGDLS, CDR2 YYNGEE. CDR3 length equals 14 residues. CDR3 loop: CASSVCPGNTEAFF. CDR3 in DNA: TGTGCCAGCAGCGTCTGCCCTGGGAACACTGAAGCTTTCTTT.

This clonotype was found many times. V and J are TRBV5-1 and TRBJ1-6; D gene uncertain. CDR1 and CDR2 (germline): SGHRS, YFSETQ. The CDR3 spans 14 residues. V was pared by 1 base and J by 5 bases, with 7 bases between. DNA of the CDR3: TGCGCCAGCAGCTTGAGTTCGGATAATTCACCCCTCCACTTT. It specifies CASSLSSDNSPLHF.

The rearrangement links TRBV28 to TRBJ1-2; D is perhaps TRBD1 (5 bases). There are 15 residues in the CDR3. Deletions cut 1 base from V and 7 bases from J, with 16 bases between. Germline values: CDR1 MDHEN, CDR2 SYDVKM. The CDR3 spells CASSLSTPGAGGYTF. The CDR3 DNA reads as TGTGCCAGCAGTTTATCTACCCCCGGGGCTGGTGGCTACACCTTC.

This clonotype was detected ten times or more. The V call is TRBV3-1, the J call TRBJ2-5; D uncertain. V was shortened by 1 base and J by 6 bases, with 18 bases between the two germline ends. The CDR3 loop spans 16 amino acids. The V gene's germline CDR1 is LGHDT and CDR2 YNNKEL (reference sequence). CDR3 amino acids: CASSQATPPLGKTQYF. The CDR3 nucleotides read TGTGCCAGCAGCCAAGCCACACCCCCGCTTGGGAAGACCCAGTACTTC.

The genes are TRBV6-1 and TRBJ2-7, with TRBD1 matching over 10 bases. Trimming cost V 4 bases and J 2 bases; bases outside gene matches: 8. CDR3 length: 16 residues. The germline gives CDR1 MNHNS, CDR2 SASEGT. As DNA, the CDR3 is TGTGCCAGCAGTGGCCGGGACAGGGGAAATCCCTACGAGCAGTACTTC. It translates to CASSGRDRGNPYEQYF.

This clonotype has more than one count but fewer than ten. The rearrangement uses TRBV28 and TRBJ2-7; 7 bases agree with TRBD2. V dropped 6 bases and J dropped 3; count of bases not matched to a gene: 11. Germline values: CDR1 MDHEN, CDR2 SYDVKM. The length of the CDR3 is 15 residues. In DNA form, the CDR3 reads TGTGCCAGCAGGCGTGGGACTACCGGGGACTACGAGCAGTACTTC. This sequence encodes CASRRGTTGDYEQYF.

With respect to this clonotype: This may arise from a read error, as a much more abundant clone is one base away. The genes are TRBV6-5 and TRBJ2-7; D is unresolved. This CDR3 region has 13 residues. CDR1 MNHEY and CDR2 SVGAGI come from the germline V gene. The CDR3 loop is CDSSYDVTYEQYF. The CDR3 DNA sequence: TGTGACAGCAGTTACGACGTAACCTACGAGCAGTACTTC.

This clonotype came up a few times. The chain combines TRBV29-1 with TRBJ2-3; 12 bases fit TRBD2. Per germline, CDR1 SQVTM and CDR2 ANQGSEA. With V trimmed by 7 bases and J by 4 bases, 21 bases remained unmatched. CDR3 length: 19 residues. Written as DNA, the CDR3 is TGCAGCGCCGACGTGACTAGCGGGAGCGGACTGGGCACACCAGATACGCAGTATTTT. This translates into CSADVTSGSGLGTPDTQYF.

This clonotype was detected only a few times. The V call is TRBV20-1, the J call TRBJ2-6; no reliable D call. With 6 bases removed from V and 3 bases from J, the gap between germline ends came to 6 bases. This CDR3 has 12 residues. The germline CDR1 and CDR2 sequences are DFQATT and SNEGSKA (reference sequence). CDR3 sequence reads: CSALLGANVLTF. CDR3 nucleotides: TGCAGTGCACTTCTTGGGGCCAACGTCCTGACTTTC.

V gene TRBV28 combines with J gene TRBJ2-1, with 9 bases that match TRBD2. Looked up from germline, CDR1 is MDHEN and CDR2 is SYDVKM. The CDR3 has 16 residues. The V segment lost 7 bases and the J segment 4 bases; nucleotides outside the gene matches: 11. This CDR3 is CASTPFHSGSYNEQFF. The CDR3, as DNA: TGTGCCAGCACCCCCTTCCATAGCGGGAGTTACAATGAGCAGTTCTTC. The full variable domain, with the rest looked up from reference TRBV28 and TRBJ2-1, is DVKVTQSSRYLVKRTGEKVFLECVQDMDHENMFWYRQDPGLGLRLIYFSYDVKMKEKGDIPEGYSVSREKKERFSLILESASTNQTSMYLCASTPFHSGSYNEQFFGPGTRLTVL.

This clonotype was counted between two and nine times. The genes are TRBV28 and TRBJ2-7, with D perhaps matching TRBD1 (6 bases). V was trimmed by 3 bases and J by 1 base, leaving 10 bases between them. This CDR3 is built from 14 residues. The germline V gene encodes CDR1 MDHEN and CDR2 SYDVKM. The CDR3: CASSFLRGSYEQYF. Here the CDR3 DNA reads TGTGCCAGCAGTTTCCTCAGGGGATCCTACGAGCAGTACTTC.

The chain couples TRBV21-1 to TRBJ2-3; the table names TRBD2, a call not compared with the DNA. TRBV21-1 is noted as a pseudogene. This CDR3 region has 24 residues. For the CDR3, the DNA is TGTGCCAGCAGCATGGGGGCGAGGGAGATTCTGCGACTAGCGGGAATCCCCCAGCCAGATACGCAGTATTTT. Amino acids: CASSMGAREILRLAGIPQPDTQYF.

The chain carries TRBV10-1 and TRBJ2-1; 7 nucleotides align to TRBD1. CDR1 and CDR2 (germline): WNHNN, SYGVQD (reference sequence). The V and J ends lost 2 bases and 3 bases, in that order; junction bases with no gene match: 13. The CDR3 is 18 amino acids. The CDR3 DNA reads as TGCGCCAGCAGTGAGACCGACAGGGCCTTGCAAATCTACAATGAGCAGTTCTTC. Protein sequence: CASSETDRALQIYNEQFF.

In DNA, the CDR3 is TGTGCCAGCAGTGAAGCGGAGCCGTTGGATGAGCAGTTCTTC. Protein sequence: CASSEAEPLDEQFF. J is TRBJ2-1 and V is TRBV2; D is unresolved. Trimming removed 0 bases from V and 8 bases from J, with 11 bases in between. Germline V lookup: CDR1 SNHLY, CDR2 FYNNEI. The CDR3 consists of 14 residues.

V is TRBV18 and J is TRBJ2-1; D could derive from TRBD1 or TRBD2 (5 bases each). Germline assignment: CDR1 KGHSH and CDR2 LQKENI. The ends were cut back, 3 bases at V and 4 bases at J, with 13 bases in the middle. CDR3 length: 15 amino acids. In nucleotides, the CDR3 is TGTGCCAGCTCACCCCAGGGAGACCTGTACAATGAGCAGTTCTTC. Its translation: CASSPQGDLYNEQFF.

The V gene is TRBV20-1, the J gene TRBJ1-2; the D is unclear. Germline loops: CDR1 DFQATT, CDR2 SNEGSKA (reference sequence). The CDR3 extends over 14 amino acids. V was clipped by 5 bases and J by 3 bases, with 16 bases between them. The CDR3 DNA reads TGCAGTGCTTCTGAGCGGACCGACTACTATGGCTACACCTTC. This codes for CSASERTDYYGYTF.

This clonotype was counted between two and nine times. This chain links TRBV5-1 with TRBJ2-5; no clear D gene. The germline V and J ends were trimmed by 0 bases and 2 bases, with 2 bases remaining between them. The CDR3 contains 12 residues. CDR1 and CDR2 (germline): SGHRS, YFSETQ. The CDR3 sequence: CASSLAQETQYF. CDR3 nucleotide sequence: TGCGCCAGCAGCTTGGCGCAAGAGACCCAGTACTTC.

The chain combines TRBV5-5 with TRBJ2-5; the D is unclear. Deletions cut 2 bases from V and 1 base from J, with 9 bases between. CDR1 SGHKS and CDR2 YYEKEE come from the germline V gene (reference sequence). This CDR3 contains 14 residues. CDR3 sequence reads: CASSLATPQETQYF. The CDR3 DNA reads TGTGCCAGCAGCTTAGCCACCCCCCAAGAGACCCAGTACTTC.